Following are 17 T cell receptor beta chains from one sample sequenced in a study of control samples from healthy donors and cancer patients. Assay used: immunoSEQ multiplex PCR; TCRdb lists only in-frame clones, some missing. The sample includes over 110,000 clones, about 88% of them seen just once. Sequenced material: blood. The receptors stem from a woman aged 25 to 39 in good health.

The chain is built from TRBV11-2 and TRBJ2-3, with TRBD2 matching over 11 bases. Germline trimming cut 2 bases from V and 6 bases from J; bases unmatched to any gene: 4. The CDR3 has 15 residues. In germline, CDR1 is SGHAT, CDR2 FQNNGV. In nucleotides, the CDR3 is TGTGCCAGCAGCTTAAATAGCGGGAGGGGGGATACGCAGTATTTT. Its protein is CASSLNSGRGDTQYF. Complete variable domain (other parts from reference TRBV11-2 and TRBJ2-3): EAGVAQSPRYKIIEKRQSVAFWCNPISGHATLYWYQQILGQGPKLLIQFQNNGVVDDSQLPKDRFSAERLKGVDSTLKIQPAKLEDSAVYLCASSLNSGRGDTQYFGPGTRLTVL.

The genes are TRBV5-1 and TRBJ2-5; D remains unclear. Germline CDR1 SGHRS, CDR2 YFSETQ. V shed 1 base and J shed 3 bases, with 10 bases lying between them. The CDR3 extends over 14 amino acids. The CDR3 DNA sequence: TGCGCCAGCAGCTTGTTTACCGGAGAAGAGACCCAGTACTTC. Its protein product is CASSLFTGEETQYF.

This clone was detected once. V is TRBV24-1 and J is TRBJ2-1, with 9 bases that match TRBD2. V trimming: 3 bases; J trimming: 8 bases; junction bases outside the gene matches: 4. This CDR3 region has 14 residues. Per the germline V gene, CDR1 is KGHDR and CDR2 is SFDVKD. CDR3 in DNA: TGTGCCACCAGTGATCCGGGACTAGCAGATGAGCAGTTCTTC. The encoded protein is CATSDPGLADEQFF.

This sequence joins TRBV25-1 and TRBJ2-1; no definite D call. Trimming removed 3 bases from V and 8 bases from J, with 23 bases in between. Germline V gene sequence: CDR1 MGHDK, CDR2 SYGVNS. CDR3 length equals 17 residues. CDR3 loop: CASSDKASPSRRDEQFF. CDR3 sequence (DNA): TGTGCCAGCAGTGACAAGGCATCACCATCGCGTAGGGATGAGCAGTTCTTC.

This chain joins TRBV6-5 and TRBJ2-7; weak D call: TRBD2 (6 bases). Germline CDR1 reads MNHEY; CDR2 reads SVGAGI. The CDR3 totals 14 residues. The V and J ends lost 6 bases and 6 bases respectively, with 18 bases between them. CDR3 residues: CASRRGTSSLEQYF. In DNA, the CDR3 is TGTGCCAGCAGGCGCGGAACTAGCTCCCTCGAGCAGTACTTC.

The chain combines TRBV10-3 with TRBJ2-1; no reliable D call. Between the trimmed V and J ends, which lost 0 bases and 0 bases, there was a span of 12 bases. The germline V gene has CDR1 ENHRY and CDR2 SYGVKD. The CDR3 has 17 residues. The CDR3 sequence is CAISESLESHSYNEQFF. The DNA for the CDR3 is TGTGCCATCAGTGAGTCCCTAGAGTCTCACTCCTACAATGAGCAGTTCTTC.

The chain joins TRBV7-9 to TRBJ2-7; D is ambiguous. CDR1 is SEHNR and CDR2 is FQNEAQ in the germline V gene (reference sequence). V lost 6 bases and J lost 0, with 15 bases in between. The CDR3 runs 15 residues. The CDR3 DNA reads as TGTGCCAGCAGAGCCGGGTCTATTTCCTCCTACGAGCAGTACTTC. It translates to CASRAGSISSYEQYF.

The chain recombines TRBV9 with TRBJ1-2; D might be TRBD1 (6 bases). The CDR3 covers 14 residues. Germline CDR1 reads SGDLS; CDR2 reads YYNGEE. V was clipped by 4 bases and J by 4 bases, with 14 bases between them. CDR3 DNA sequence: TGTGCCAGCAGCCCCAGGGGACGATTCTATGGCTACACCTTC. Residues: CASSPRGRFYGYTF.

J is TRBJ1-2 and V is TRBV3-1 (or the pseudogene TRBV3-2), with TRBD1 identical over 12 bases. The CDR3 has 16 amino acids. CDR1 and CDR2 (germline): LGHDT, YNNKEL (reference sequence). The V segment lost 1 base and the J segment 5 bases; nucleotides outside the gene matches: 5. The CDR3 reads CASSQVGQGANYGYTF. The CDR3 DNA is TGTGCCAGCAGCCAAGTGGGACAGGGGGCGAATTATGGCTACACCTTC.

This rearrangement joins TRBV19 to TRBJ1-4; D remains ambiguous. Trimming took off 6 bases at V and 5 bases at J, with 13 bases between the two ends. Germline V gene data show CDR1 as LNHDA and CDR2 as SQIVND (reference sequence). The CDR3 is 14 amino acids. CDR3 residues: CASRTPWENEKLFF. Here the CDR3 DNA reads TGTGCCAGTAGGACCCCTTGGGAGAATGAAAAACTGTTTTTT. Combining the CDR3 with reference TRBV19 and TRBJ1-4 gives the whole variable domain DGGITQSPKYLFRKEGQNVTLSCEQNLNHDAMYWYRQDPGQGLRLIYYSQIVNDFQKGDIAEGYSVSREKKESFPLTVTSAQKNPTAFYLCASRTPWENEKLFFGSGTQLSVL.

This CDR3 reads CASSLAQGLVYEQYF. In DNA, the CDR3 is TGTGCCAGCAGCTTGGCGCAGGGGTTAGTCTACGAGCAGTACTTC. This chain connects TRBV5-5 to TRBJ2-7; possible D gene TRBD1, 6 bases. Trimming took 0 bases from V and 3 from J, leaving 13 bases between them. From germline, CDR1 is SGHKS and CDR2 YYEKEE (reference sequence). The CDR3 runs to 15 residues.

This sequence joins TRBV2 and TRBJ2-3; D gene uncertain. Trimming pared 0 bases from V and 1 base from J, leaving 8 bases between. Germline lookup yields CDR1 SNHLY and CDR2 FYNNEI. The CDR3 consists of 15 residues. The CDR3 coding sequence is TGTGCCAGCAGTGAAGCGGCCGGAGGCACAGATACGCAGTATTTT. Translating it yields CASSEAAGGTDTQYF.

The J gene is TRBJ2-7, the V gene TRBV3-1 (or the pseudogene TRBV3-2); D could derive from TRBD1 or TRBD2 (5 bases each). There are 12 residues in the CDR3. CDR1 and CDR2 from the germline V gene are LGHDT and YNNKEL (reference sequence). Between the trimmed V and J ends, which lost 6 bases and 3 bases, there was a span of 9 bases. This CDR3 reads CASRGVDYEQYF. The DNA of the CDR3 is TGTGCCAGCAGGGGGGTTGACTACGAGCAGTACTTC.

This chain connects TRBV6-2 or TRBV6-3 to TRBJ1-1, with a weak D call TRBD1 (6 bases). Germline loops: CDR1 MNHEY, CDR2 SVGEGT. The CDR3 runs 14 residues. Trimming cost V 6 bases and J 1 base, with 12 bases left between them. The CDR3 nucleotides are TGTGCCAGCAGCCTCCACAGGGAGAACACTGAAGCTTTCTTT. Its translation: CASSLHRENTEAFF.

This chain joins TRBV2 and TRBJ2-2; D ambiguous. This CDR3 is built from 14 residues. Trimming removed 1 base at V and 4 bases at J, with 7 bases between. Germline V gene lookup returns CDR1 SNHLY and CDR2 FYNNEI. CDR3 DNA sequence: TGTGCCAGCAGTGAAGGGCAGGTCACCGGGGAGCTGTTTTTT. Protein sequence: CASSEGQVTGELFF.

The DNA of the CDR3 is TGTGCCAGCAGCCCGGGACTAGCGGGAGTGCCCAGCGGGGAGCTGTTTTTT. Translated, it gives CASSPGLAGVPSGELFF. The chain joins TRBV7-2 to TRBJ2-2; 14 bases line up with TRBD2. V shed 5 bases and J 7 bases; nucleotides not matched to a gene: 9. Germline CDR1 and CDR2: SGHTA and FQGNSA. The CDR3 totals 17 residues.

The V gene is TRBV6-5, the J gene TRBJ1-6; perhaps TRBD1 as D (5 bases). Germline-derived CDR1 and CDR2 are MNHEY and SVGAGI. V was trimmed by 6 bases and J by 8 bases, leaving 8 bases between them. The CDR3 has 12 residues. CDR3 protein: CASRGDHSPLHF. The DNA of the CDR3 is TGTGCCAGCAGGGGGGACCATTCACCCCTCCACTTT.